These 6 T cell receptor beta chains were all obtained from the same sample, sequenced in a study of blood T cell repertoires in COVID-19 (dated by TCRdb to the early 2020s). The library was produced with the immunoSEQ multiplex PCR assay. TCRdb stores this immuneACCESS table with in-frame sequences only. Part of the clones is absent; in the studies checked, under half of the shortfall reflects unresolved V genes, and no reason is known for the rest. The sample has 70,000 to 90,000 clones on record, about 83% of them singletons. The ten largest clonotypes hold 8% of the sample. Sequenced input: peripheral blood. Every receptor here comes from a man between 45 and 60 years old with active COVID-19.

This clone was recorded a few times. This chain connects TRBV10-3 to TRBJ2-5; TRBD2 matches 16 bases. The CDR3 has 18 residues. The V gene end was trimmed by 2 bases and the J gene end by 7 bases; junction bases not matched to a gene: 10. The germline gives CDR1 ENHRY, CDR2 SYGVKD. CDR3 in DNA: TGTGCCATCAGTGAGGGGACTAGCGGGAGGGAACGCCACGGGACCCAGTACTTC. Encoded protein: CAISEGTSGRERHGTQYF.

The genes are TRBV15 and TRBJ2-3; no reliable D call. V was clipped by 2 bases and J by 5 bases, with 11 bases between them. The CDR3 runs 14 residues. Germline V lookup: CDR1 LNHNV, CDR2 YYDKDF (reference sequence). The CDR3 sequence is CATSRRLNQDTQYF. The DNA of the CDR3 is TGTGCCACCAGCAGACGCCTAAATCAAGATACGCAGTATTTT.

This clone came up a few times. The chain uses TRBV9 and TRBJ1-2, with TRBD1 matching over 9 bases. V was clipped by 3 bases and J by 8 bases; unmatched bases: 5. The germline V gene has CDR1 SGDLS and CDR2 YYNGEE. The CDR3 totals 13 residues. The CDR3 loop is CASSAGQGRGYTF. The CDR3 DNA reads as TGTGCCAGCAGCGCCGGACAGGGGAGAGGCTACACCTTC.

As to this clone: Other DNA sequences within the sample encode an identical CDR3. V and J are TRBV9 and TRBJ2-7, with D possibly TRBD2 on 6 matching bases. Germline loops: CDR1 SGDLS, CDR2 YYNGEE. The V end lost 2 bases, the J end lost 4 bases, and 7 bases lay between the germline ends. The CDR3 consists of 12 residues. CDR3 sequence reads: CASSVEGYEQYF. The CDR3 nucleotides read TGTGCCAGCAGCGTGGAGGGGTACGAGCAGTACTTC.

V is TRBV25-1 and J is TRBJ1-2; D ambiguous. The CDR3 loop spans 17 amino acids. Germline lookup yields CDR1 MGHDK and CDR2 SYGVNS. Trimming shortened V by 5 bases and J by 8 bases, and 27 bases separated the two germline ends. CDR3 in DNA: TGTGCCAGCAGTCCCCCATCCCCCGGACCTAACCCGGGGGGCTACACCTTC. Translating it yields CASSPPSPGPNPGGYTF.

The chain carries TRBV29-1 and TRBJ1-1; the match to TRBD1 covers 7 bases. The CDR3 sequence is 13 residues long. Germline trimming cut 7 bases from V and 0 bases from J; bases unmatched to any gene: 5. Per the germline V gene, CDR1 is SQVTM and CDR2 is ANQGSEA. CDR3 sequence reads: CSARTGMNTEAFF. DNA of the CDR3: TGCAGCGCCCGGACAGGAATGAACACTGAAGCTTTCTTT.